A selection of T cell receptor beta chains follows, all from one sample in a study of blood T cell repertoires in COVID-19. Clones were sequenced by immunoSEQ multiplex PCR, and TCRdb holds only the in-frame ones, with some missing. The sample lists about 86,000 clones, 65% to 80% seen once, with about 11% in the top ten. The sequenced material came from peripheral blood. The receptors originated from a man aged 65 to 79 with acute or convalescent COVID-19. CDR3s leave out the opening cysteine and the closing phenylalanine or tryptophan.

J gene: TRBJ1-2
V gene: TRBV5-8
CDR3 protein: ASSYREIEVGIYGYT

J gene: TRBJ2-7
V gene: TRBV19
CDR3 protein: ASSGSQGVSSYEQY

J gene: TRBJ2-2
V gene: TRBV12-3/TRBV12-4
CDR3 protein: ASTKTVGGELF

J gene: TRBJ2-5
V gene: TRBV2
CDR3 protein: ASRWDRRQETQY

J gene: TRBJ2-1
V gene: TRBV3-1/TRBV3-2
CDR3 protein: ASSQDLATGTYNEQF

J gene: TRBJ1-1
V gene: TRBV19
CDR3 protein: ASSPDRGGEAF

J gene: TRBJ1-5
V gene: TRBV18
CDR3 protein: ASSGLGSNQPQH

J gene: TRBJ2-2
V gene: TRBV4-2
CDR3 protein: ASSQSGTGGTGELF

J gene: TRBJ2-2
V gene: TRBV5-1
CDR3 protein: ASSLAGGNTGELF

J gene: TRBJ1-2
V gene: TRBV15
CDR3 protein: ATSRDLQGGYGYT

J gene: TRBJ2-3
V gene: TRBV7-8
CDR3 protein: ASNFGGGVPTDTQY

J gene: TRBJ2-1
V gene: TRBV19
CDR3 protein: ASTGTSGGDEQF

J gene: TRBJ2-2
V gene: TRBV4-2
CDR3 protein: ASSQDSPGVYTGELF

J gene: TRBJ2-7
V gene: TRBV5-1
CDR3 protein: ASSPGQGRDEQY

J gene: TRBJ1-1
V gene: TRBV19
CDR3 protein: ASSQGQGSTEAF

J gene: TRBJ2-5
V gene: TRBV7-9
CDR3 protein: ASSHPRTGRQETQY

J gene: TRBJ2-2
V gene: TRBV28
CDR3 protein: ASGRGAGELF

J gene: TRBJ2-3
V gene: TRBV5-1
CDR3 protein: ASSLDGTSTDTQY

J gene: TRBJ2-1
V gene: TRBV7-2
CDR3 protein: ASSFWGPYNEQF

J gene: TRBJ2-7
V gene: TRBV7-9
CDR3 protein: ASSRYRSEGNEQY

J gene: TRBJ1-5
V gene: TRBV27
CDR3 protein: ASSLGGAERQPQH

J gene: TRBJ2-7
V gene: TRBV6-5
CDR3 protein: ASGRTGGYEQY

J gene: TRBJ1-1
V gene: TRBV12-3/TRBV12-4
CDR3 protein: ASSLARGTEAF

J gene: TRBJ2-3
V gene: TRBV11-2
CDR3 protein: ASSFGTSTSTDTQY

J gene: TRBJ1-4
V gene: TRBV18
CDR3 protein: ASSPMGQGMTNEKLF

J gene: TRBJ1-6
V gene: TRBV6-5
CDR3 protein: ASSQTRTGASPLH

J gene: TRBJ1-1
V gene: TRBV4-1
CDR3 protein: ASSQDLSLLEAF

J gene: TRBJ2-1
V gene: TRBV10-3
CDR3 protein: AISSGTAEYNEQF

J gene: TRBJ2-3
V gene: TRBV30
CDR3 protein: AWRGRGEITDTQY

J gene: TRBJ1-1
V gene: TRBV3-1/TRBV3-2
CDR3 protein: ASSRYRNTEAF

J gene: TRBJ2-2
V gene: TRBV25-1
CDR3 protein: ATRSGFANTGELF

J gene: TRBJ1-6
V gene: TRBV15
CDR3 protein: ATSREPGLGSPLH

J gene: TRBJ2-4
V gene: TRBV5-6
CDR3 protein: ASTFKTGTGGQNIQY

J gene: TRBJ1-5
V gene: TRBV19
CDR3 protein: ATDPGDQPQH

J gene: TRBJ1-6
V gene: TRBV19
CDR3 protein: ASSSPTGTGGVSDNSPLH

J gene: TRBJ2-1
V gene: TRBV12-3/TRBV12-4
CDR3 protein: ASRPSGGEQF

J gene: TRBJ1-4
V gene: TRBV3-1/TRBV3-2
CDR3 protein: ASSQDQAGSTNEKLF

J gene: TRBJ2-1
V gene: TRBV11-2
CDR3 protein: ASSSPSRGQGNNEQF

J gene: TRBJ2-1
V gene: TRBV3-1/TRBV3-2
CDR3 protein: ASSQDLTSGGNEQF

J gene: TRBJ2-5
V gene: TRBV7-9
CDR3 protein: ASSLRSGFGETQY

J gene: TRBJ2-7
V gene: TRBV3-1/TRBV3-2
CDR3 protein: ASSRLQGGPYEQY

J gene: TRBJ1-2
V gene: TRBV27
CDR3 protein: ASSFRGQYGYT

J gene: TRBJ2-5
V gene: TRBV11-2
CDR3 protein: ASSFGQGQETQY

J gene: TRBJ2-3
V gene: TRBV30
CDR3 protein: AWSLLTDTQY

J gene: TRBJ2-1
V gene: TRBV28
CDR3 protein: ASSLLAGGNSNEQF

J gene: TRBJ1-1
V gene: TRBV11-2
CDR3 protein: ASSLDVRYTEAF

J gene: TRBJ1-6
V gene: TRBV7-8
CDR3 protein: ASSLVGRSNSPLH

J gene: TRBJ2-1
V gene: TRBV5-1
CDR3 protein: ASSRDIYYNEQF

J gene: TRBJ2-3
V gene: TRBV18
CDR3 protein: ASSPRTGGNTDTQY